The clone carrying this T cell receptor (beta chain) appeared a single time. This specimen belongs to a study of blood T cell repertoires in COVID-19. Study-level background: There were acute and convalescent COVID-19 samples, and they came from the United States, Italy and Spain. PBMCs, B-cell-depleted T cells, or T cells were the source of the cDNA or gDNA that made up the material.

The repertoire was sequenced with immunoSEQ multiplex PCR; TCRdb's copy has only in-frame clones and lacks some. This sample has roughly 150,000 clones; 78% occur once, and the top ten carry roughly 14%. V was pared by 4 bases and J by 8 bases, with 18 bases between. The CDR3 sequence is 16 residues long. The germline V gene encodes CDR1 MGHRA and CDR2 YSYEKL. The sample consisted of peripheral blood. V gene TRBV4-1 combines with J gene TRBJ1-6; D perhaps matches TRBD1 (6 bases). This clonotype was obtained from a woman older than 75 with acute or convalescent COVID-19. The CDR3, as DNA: TGCGCCAGCAGCCCCCGGCCAGGGGACGATTATTCACCCCTCCACTTT. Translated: CASSPRPGDDYSPLHF.